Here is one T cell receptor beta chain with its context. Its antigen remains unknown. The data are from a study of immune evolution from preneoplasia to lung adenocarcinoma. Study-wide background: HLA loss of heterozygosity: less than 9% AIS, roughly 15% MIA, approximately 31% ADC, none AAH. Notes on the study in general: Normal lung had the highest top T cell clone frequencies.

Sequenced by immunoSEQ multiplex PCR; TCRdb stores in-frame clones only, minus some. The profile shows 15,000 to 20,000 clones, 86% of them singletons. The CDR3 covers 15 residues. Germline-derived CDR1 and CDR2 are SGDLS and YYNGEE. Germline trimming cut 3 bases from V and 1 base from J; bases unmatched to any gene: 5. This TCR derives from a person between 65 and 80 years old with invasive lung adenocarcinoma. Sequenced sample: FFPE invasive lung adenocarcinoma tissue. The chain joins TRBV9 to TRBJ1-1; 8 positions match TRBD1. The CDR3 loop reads CASSATGTGNTEAFF. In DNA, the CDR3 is TGTGCCAGCAGCGCCACCGGGACAGGGAACACTGAAGCTTTCTTT.